The entry that follows covers one TCR beta chain sequence. Its antigen remains unknown. Germline V gives CDR1 MGHDK, CDR2 SYGVNS. The CDR3 length is 15 residues. Trimming at V came to 9 bases and at J to 4 bases, leaving 13 bases not matched to a gene. These data come from a study of T cell responses to AZD1222 COVID-19 vaccine. Study in general: Both about-4-week and about-12-week second-dose recipients were combined.

The study's findings and limits: CD4 TCRs covered the whole spike, strongest at regions 160-218 and 743-854. Donors were largely white British and mainly female; clonal diversity was possibly underestimated. Without day 14 samples, only post-peak T cell repertoires were studied.

Clones were read by immunoSEQ multiplex PCR, and TCRdb kept only the in-frame ones, dropping some. The sample holds 120,000 or so clones; 90% are singletons and the top ten take around 7.8%. This TCR came from an adult in good health. This material consisted of peripheral blood, taken on day 0 of AZD1222 vaccination. The chain carries TRBV25-1 and TRBJ1-1; 8 bases agree with TRBD1. Written as DNA, the CDR3 is TGTGCCAGTCAGCCCCGGACAGGGTCGATCACTGAAGCTTTCTTT. Amino acids: CASQPRTGSITEAFF.